These 3 T cell receptor beta chains came from one sample sequenced in a study of CD8+ T cells in alopecia areata. The treatment is: oral pan-JAK inhibitor, 5-10 mg twice daily. Isolated RNA was reverse transcribed into cDNA used as the sequencing template. Data came from immunoSEQ multiplex PCR; TCRdb stores just in-frame clones and leaves some out. The table has some 190,000 clones, around 60% seen once. The sample consisted of CD4+ T cells sorted from blood, taken at week 4, from a patient treated with tofacitinib. These receptors all come from a human donor with alopecia areata.

This clone occurred a few times. The chain recombines TRBV7-2 with TRBJ2-7; 7 bases are shared with TRBD1. CDR3 length: 15 amino acids. V dropped 4 bases and J dropped 5; count of bases not matched to a gene: 11. Germline V CDR1 and CDR2: SGHTA, FQGNSA. The CDR3 spells CASSSDRQGINEQYF. CDR3 bases: TGTGCCAGCAGCTCGGACCGACAGGGAATAAACGAGCAGTACTTC.

The chain carries TRBV30 and TRBJ2-3; D assignment may be TRBD1 or TRBD2 (6 bases each). Trimming removed 4 bases at V and 1 base at J, with 15 bases between. The CDR3 consists of 15 residues. Germline V gene sequence: CDR1 GTSNPN, CDR2 SVGIG (reference sequence). In nucleotides, the CDR3 is TGTGCCTGGACCCCAAGGGGGACTCGCACAGATACGCAGTATTTT. This encodes CAWTPRGTRTDTQYF.

This clone has a single count. This chain links TRBV6-6 with TRBJ1-5, with a tentative D call TRBD1 (6 bases). The CDR3 contains 13 residues. Germline V gives CDR1 MNHNY, CDR2 SVGAGI (reference sequence). Here the CDR3 reads CGARQDSNQPQHF. CDR3 coding DNA: TGTGGAGCCAGACAGGATAGCAATCAGCCCCAGCATTTT.